The entry below gives a single T cell receptor (beta chain) sequence along with its context. The antigen remains unidentified. Produced via immunoSEQ multiplex PCR; TCRdb's table is partial and in-frame only. The sample gives 90,000 to 130,000 clones, approximately 86% of which show up once; around 3.1% is in the top ten. This record comes from a study of cytomegalovirus exposure and HLA in healthy donors. The CDR3 length is 13 residues. V lost 1 base, J lost 4 bases, and 7 bases lay in between. The germline V gene encodes CDR1 MNHNS and CDR2 SASEGT. General study results and limits: Under in vitro conditions, a few CMV-associated chains were confirmed as specific for CMV antigens. Cytomegalovirus-associated status was assigned to some 180 TCR beta chains.

The donors belonged to the approximately 120-subject validation cohort, separate from the roughly 670-subject first cohort. V and J are TRBV6-1 and TRBJ2-5; D is undetermined. Sequencing input: PBMCs. This TCR was sampled from a woman between 18 and 29 years old in good health and CMV-seronegative. In nucleotides, the CDR3 is TGTGCCAGCAGTGAAGGCGCGGTAGAGACCCAGTACTTC. It specifies CASSEGAVETQYF.